These 25 T cell receptor beta chains came from one sample sequenced in a study of T cell responses to AZD1222 COVID-19 vaccine. Only in-frame clones appear in the TCRdb table, and some are missing; sequencing was by immunoSEQ multiplex PCR. The data hold about 130,000 clones, with around 90% observed a single time. The sample here was peripheral blood, taken on day 0 of AZD1222 vaccination. The receptors stem from an adult in good health.

This sequence joins TRBV5-1 and TRBJ2-1, with D tentatively TRBD2 (5 bases). CDR1 is SGHRS, CDR2 YFSETQ, per germline. The CDR3 totals 15 residues. The V end lost 0 bases, the J end lost 8 bases, and 15 bases lay between the germline ends. CDR3 nucleotides: TGCGCCAGCAGCTTGGCCTTACTAGGTTCGGATGAGCAGTTCTTC. Encoded protein: CASSLALLGSDEQFF.

This chain uses TRBV15 with TRBJ1-1; D not certain. Germline CDR1 and CDR2: LNHNV and YYDKDF (reference sequence). Trimming stripped 4 bases from V and 4 bases from J, with 10 bases between. CDR3 length: 13 amino acids. The CDR3, as DNA: TGTGCCACCAGCATCCGGGAGCCCACTGAAGCTTTCTTT. This codes for CATSIREPTEAFF.

On this clone: The same CDR3 also results from other DNA sequences found in this sample. The J gene is TRBJ1-5, the V gene TRBV6-5; D unclear. Germline V gene sequence: CDR1 MNHEY, CDR2 SVGAGI. The CDR3 length is 13 residues. V lost 2 bases, J lost 1 base, and 3 bases lay in between. This chain's CDR3 is CASSYDSNQPQHF. CDR3 in DNA: TGTGCCAGCAGTTACGACAGCAATCAGCCCCAGCATTTT.

The chain is built from TRBV27 and TRBJ2-7; D remains ambiguous. This CDR3 is built from 14 residues. Germline lookup yields CDR1 MNHEY and CDR2 SMNVEV (reference sequence). Trimming took 10 bases from V and 1 from J, leaving 17 bases between them. DNA for the CDR3: TGTGCCACCTCTCCTCCCCCAATTTCCTACGAGCAGTACTTC. Translation gives CATSPPPISYEQYF.

V and J are TRBV5-1 and TRBJ2-3; D unclear. The germline gives CDR1 SGHRS, CDR2 YFSETQ. CDR3 length: 14 amino acids. The germline V and J ends were trimmed by 0 bases and 0 bases, with 5 bases remaining between them. CDR3 DNA sequence: TGCGCCAGCAGCTTGGGCCAAAGCACAGATACGCAGTATTTT. Its protein is CASSLGQSTDTQYF.

V and J are TRBV7-6 and TRBJ1-1; D gene ambiguous. V lost 5 bases, J lost 0 bases, and 7 bases lay in between. The V gene's germline CDR1 is SGHVS and CDR2 FNYEAQ. The CDR3 is 13 residues long. CDR3 nucleotide sequence: TGTGCCAGCAGCATACATATGAACACTGAAGCTTTCTTT. The encoded protein is CASSIHMNTEAFF. The variable domain in full, completed from reference TRBV7-6 and TRBJ1-1, reads GAGVSQSPRYKVTKRGQDVALRCDPISGHVSLYWYRQALGQGPEFLTYFNYEAQQDKSGLPNDRFSAERPEGSISTLTIQRTEQRDSAMYRCASSIHMNTEAFFGQGTRLTVV.

The chain joins TRBV9 to TRBJ2-2, with TRBD2 identical over 13 bases. The V gene end was trimmed by 2 bases and the J gene end by 4 bases; junction bases not matched to a gene: 11. Germline V gene sequence: CDR1 SGDLS, CDR2 YYNGEE. This CDR3 is 19 amino acids long. The CDR3 DNA follows: TGTGCCAGCAGCGTTACCCCAGTTACTAGCGGGGGGGCCACCGGGGAGCTGTTTTTT. As protein: CASSVTPVTSGGATGELFF.

This rearrangement joins TRBV2 to TRBJ2-4; D is ambiguous. Per germline, CDR1 SNHLY and CDR2 FYNNEI. This CDR3 has 15 amino acids. Trimming stripped 5 bases from V and 7 bases from J, with 18 bases between. For the CDR3, the DNA is TGTGCCAGCAGTCGTACAGCTCTCCCTGGGAACATTCAGTACTTC. Protein product: CASSRTALPGNIQYF.

This chain joins TRBV7-9 and TRBJ1-4; D is unresolved. The CDR3 extends over 14 amino acids. The V gene's germline CDR1 is SEHNR and CDR2 FQNEAQ (reference sequence). V was clipped by 3 bases and J by 5 bases, with 10 bases between them. The CDR3 nucleotides are TGTGCCAGCAGCTTGCGGCGCCAGAATGAAAAACTGTTTTTT. It yields the protein CASSLRRQNEKLFF.

The V gene is TRBV2, the J gene TRBJ1-3; 7 bases map to TRBD1. The CDR3 extends over 20 amino acids. V shed 5 bases and J 4 bases; nucleotides not matched to a gene: 23. CDR1 is SNHLY, CDR2 FYNNEI, per germline. The CDR3 bases are TGTGCCAGCAGTAACCTCGTCCCGGGACAGTCTTACAGCCTCGGAAACACCATATATTTT. Its translation: CASSNLVPGQSYSLGNTIYF. Combining the CDR3 with reference TRBV2 and TRBJ1-3 gives the whole variable domain EPEVTQTPSHQVTQMGQEVILRCVPISNHLYFYWYRQILGQKVEFLVSFYNNEISEKSEIFDDQFSVERPDGSNFTLKIRSTKLEDSAMYFCASSNLVPGQSYSLGNTIYFGEGSWLTVV.

The CDR3: CASSLVGGGSTDTQYF. DNA of the CDR3: TGTGCCAGCAGCTTAGTTGGCGGAGGTAGCACAGATACGCAGTATTTT. The genes are TRBV11-3 and TRBJ2-3; perhaps TRBD2 as D (5 bases). The V and J ends lost 1 base and 0 bases respectively, with 11 bases between them. The CDR3 consists of 16 residues. Germline V CDR1 and CDR2: SGHNT, YENEEA. Filled out from reference TRBV11-3 and TRBJ2-3, the complete variable domain reads EAGVVQSPRYKIIEKKQPVAFWCNPISGHNTLYWYLQNLGQGPELLIRYENEEAVDDSQLPKDRFSAERLKGVDSTLKIQPAELGDSAVYLCASSLVGGGSTDTQYFGPGTRLTVL.

The V call is TRBV12-2, the J call TRBJ1-1; the DNA was not used to check the table's D call, TRBD1. TRBV12-2 is deemed a pseudogene. The CDR3 spans 15 residues. The CDR3: CASRDPEQGCTEAFF. The DNA of the CDR3 is TGTGCAAGTCGCGATCCCGAACAGGGCTGCACTGAAGCTTTCTTT.

The CDR3 sequence: CASSYSRGGPEAFF. The CDR3 nucleotides read TGTGCCAGCAGTTATTCCCGAGGGGGCCCTGAAGCTTTCTTT. The chain recombines TRBV6-6 with TRBJ1-1; 7 bases are a match to TRBD1. V shed 3 bases, J shed 6 bases, and the junction held 7 bases outside the gene matches. The CDR3 is 14 residues long. The germline V gene has CDR1 MNHNY and CDR2 SVGAGI (reference sequence).

The chain combines TRBV7-9 with TRBJ1-1; 9 bases are shared with TRBD1. Trimming cost V 3 bases and J 1 base; bases outside gene matches: 9. The CDR3 consists of 17 residues. Germline V gives CDR1 SEHNR, CDR2 FQNEAQ (reference sequence). CDR3 protein: CASSFLGRQGENTEAFF. The CDR3 DNA sequence: TGTGCCAGCAGCTTTTTAGGGCGACAGGGGGAGAACACTGAAGCTTTCTTT.

The chain is built from TRBV28 and TRBJ1-1; no reliable D call. This CDR3 is built from 16 residues. V shed 4 bases and J shed 4 bases, with 19 bases lying between them. Germline V gene lookup returns CDR1 MDHEN and CDR2 SYDVKM. CDR3 in amino acids: CASSSPRGDTGTEAFF. The CDR3, as DNA: TGTGCCAGCAGTTCCCCTAGAGGAGATACTGGCACTGAAGCTTTCTTT.

This sequence joins TRBV15 and TRBJ2-5; possible D gene TRBD1, 6 bases. This CDR3 is built from 14 residues. Trimming removed 6 bases from V and 5 bases from J, with 16 bases in between. The germline V gene has CDR1 LNHNV and CDR2 YYDKDF (reference sequence). The CDR3 region is CATRNRAQGETQYF. In DNA form, the CDR3 reads TGTGCCACCAGGAACAGGGCCCAGGGGGAGACCCAGTACTTC. Using reference TRBV15 and TRBJ2-5 for the parts outside the CDR3, the full variable domain is DAMVIQNPRYQVTQFGKPVTLSCSQTLNHNVMYWYQQKSSQAPKLLFHYYDKDFNNEADTPDNFQSRRPNTSFCFLDIRSPGLGDTAMYLCATRNRAQGETQYFGPGTRLLVL.

V and J are TRBV2 and TRBJ1-6; perhaps TRBD1 as D (5 bases). Germline CDR1 reads SNHLY; CDR2 reads FYNNEI. Trimming pared 3 bases from V and 6 bases from J, leaving 27 bases between. The CDR3 extends over 20 amino acids. The CDR3 protein is CASSDQERQGLPIGNSPLHF. The CDR3 region has the DNA TGTGCCAGCAGTGACCAAGAGAGGCAGGGTCTCCCGATCGGTAATTCACCCCTCCACTTT.

In its sample, this clone was seen a few times. CDR3 in amino acids: CASRWDTNTEAFF. DNA of the CDR3: TGCGCCAGCAGATGGGACACGAACACTGAAGCTTTCTTT. The V call is TRBV5-1, the J call TRBJ1-1, with D tentatively TRBD1 (6 bases). The CDR3 has 13 amino acids. V was pared by 5 bases and J by 1 base, with 9 bases between. Germline lookup yields CDR1 SGHRS and CDR2 YFSETQ. Variable domain in full (rest from reference TRBV5-1 and TRBJ1-1): KAGVTQTPRYLIKTRGQQVTLSCSPISGHRSVSWYQQTPGQGLQFLFEYFSETQRNKGNFPGRFSGRQFSNSRSEMNVSTLELGDSALYLCASRWDTNTEAFFGQGTRLTVV.

The CDR3 protein is CASSPRGDVGTNSYNEQFF. In DNA form, the CDR3 reads TGTGCCAGCAGCCCCAGGGGGGATGTTGGTACAAACTCCTACAATGAGCAGTTCTTC. The J gene is TRBJ2-1, the V gene TRBV11-3; D might be TRBD1 (7 bases). The CDR3 is made up of 19 amino acids. Trimming removed 5 bases from V and 0 bases from J, with 23 bases in between. Germline V lookup: CDR1 SGHNT, CDR2 YENEEA.

The J gene is TRBJ1-3, the V gene TRBV4-2; D is undetermined. Germline loops: CDR1 LGHNA, CDR2 YNFKEQ. Trimming left V 0 bases short and J 3 bases short, with 12 bases between. CDR3 length equals 16 residues. Here the CDR3 DNA reads TGTGCCAGCAGCCAAGATCTCGTGGACTTTGGAAACACCATATATTTT. This codes for CASSQDLVDFGNTIYF.

The V call is TRBV27, the J call TRBJ2-7, with 12 positions matching TRBD2. Germline V gene data show CDR1 as MNHEY and CDR2 as SMNVEV (reference sequence). The CDR3 covers 15 residues. V was pared by 5 bases and J by 3 bases, with 5 bases of the junction left unmatched. CDR3 DNA: TGTGCCAGCAGTCCCAAGACTAGCGGGAGCTACGAGCAGTACTTC. Translation: CASSPKTSGSYEQYF.

The V call is TRBV6-1, the J call TRBJ2-7; 8 bases fit TRBD2. Germline assignment: CDR1 MNHNS and CDR2 SASEGT. J was trimmed by 3 bases and V by 7 bases; bases with no gene match: 8. The length of the CDR3 is 14 residues. CDR3 in amino acids: CASTGAGTSYEQYF. In nucleotides, the CDR3 is TGTGCCAGCACCGGGGCCGGGACTAGCTACGAGCAGTACTTC.

This clone has just a few counts. This chain links TRBV2 with TRBJ2-7; no firm D call. V was cut by 0 bases and J by 2 bases, with 8 bases left in between. This CDR3 has 14 residues. The V gene's germline CDR1 is SNHLY and CDR2 FYNNEI. The CDR3 DNA follows: TGTGCCAGCAGTGAAGCATCGGATACCTACGAGCAGTACTTC. It translates to CASSEASDTYEQYF.

V usage is TRBV10-3 and J usage is TRBJ2-5; 15 bases align to TRBD2. The germline V gene has CDR1 ENHRY and CDR2 SYGVKD. V was pared by 5 bases and J by 4 bases, with 8 bases of the junction left unmatched. The CDR3 covers 17 residues. The CDR3 loop reads CAISFPGLAGGGETQYF. For the CDR3, the DNA is TGTGCCATCAGTTTTCCGGGACTAGCGGGAGGCGGAGAGACCCAGTACTTC.

The chain recombines TRBV7-9 with TRBJ1-1, with unresolved D. Germline assignment: CDR1 SEHNR and CDR2 FQNEAQ (reference sequence). V was trimmed by 0 bases and J by 3 bases, leaving 5 bases between them. This CDR3 has 13 amino acids. The CDR3 sequence is CASSLATDTEAFF. The CDR3 region has the DNA TGTGCCAGCAGCTTAGCGACTGACACTGAAGCTTTCTTT.